This T cell receptor (beta chain) originates from a study of OX40 agonist ivuxolimab in advanced cancers. Study information: Dose-escalation patients were diagnosed with hepatocellular carcinoma, melanoma, renal cell cancer or head and neck cancer. General observations from the study: CD4+ and CD8+ blood T cells expanded clonally by week 6 at 0.1 to 3.0 mg/kg.

The V and J ends lost 2 bases and 0 bases respectively, with 11 bases between them. The CDR3 has 15 amino acids. CDR1 and CDR2 (germline): MNHEY, SMNVEV (reference sequence). The table lists this clone with a count of one. Its antigen is not identified. Only in-frame clones appear in the TCRdb table, and some are missing; sequencing was by immunoSEQ multiplex PCR. Altogether 20,000 to 25,000 clones are present, 81% being singletons, with the ten largest covering around 24%. The origin of this receptor is an adult with an advanced solid tumor such as melanoma, head and neck, liver or kidney cancer. The sequenced sample was CD4+ or CD8+ T cells sorted from blood, obtained in a trial of the OX40 agonist ivuxolimab. The chain recombines TRBV27 with TRBJ2-7, with TRBD1 as a possible D gene (6 bases). The CDR3 region is CASSLGAGVSYEQYF. CDR3 DNA: TGTGCCAGCAGTTTAGGGGCAGGGGTCTCCTACGAGCAGTACTTC.